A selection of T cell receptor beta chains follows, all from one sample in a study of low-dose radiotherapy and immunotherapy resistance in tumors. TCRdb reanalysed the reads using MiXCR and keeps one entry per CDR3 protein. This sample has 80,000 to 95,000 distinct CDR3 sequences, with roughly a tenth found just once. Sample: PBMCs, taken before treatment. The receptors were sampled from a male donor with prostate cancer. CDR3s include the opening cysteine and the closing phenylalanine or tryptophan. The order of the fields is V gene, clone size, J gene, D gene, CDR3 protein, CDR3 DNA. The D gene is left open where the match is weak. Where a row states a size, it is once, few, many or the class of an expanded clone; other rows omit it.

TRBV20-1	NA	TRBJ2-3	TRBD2	CSASPSGESTDTQYF	TGCAGTGCTAGTCCCAGCGGGGAAAGCACAGATACGCAGTATTTT
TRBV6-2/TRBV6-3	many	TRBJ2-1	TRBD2	CASSSLLAGNYNEQFF	TGTGCCAGCAGTTCCCTGCTAGCGGGGAACTACAATGAGCAGTTCTTC
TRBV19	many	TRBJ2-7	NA	CASRPTGVNYEQYF	TGTGCCAGTAGACCGACAGGAGTAAACTACGAGCAGTACTTC
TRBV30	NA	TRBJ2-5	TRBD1	CAGGGTGIRETQYF	TGTGCCGGCGGTGGGACAGGGATTCGAGAGACCCAGTACTTC
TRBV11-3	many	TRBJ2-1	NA	CASSLGQGNEQFF	TGTGCCAGCAGCTTAGGGCAGGGCAATGAGCAGTTCTTC
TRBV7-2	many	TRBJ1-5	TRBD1	CASSWGQGYQPQHF	TGTGCCAGCAGCTGGGGACAGGGATATCAGCCCCAGCATTTT
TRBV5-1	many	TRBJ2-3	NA	CASSSGTHTDTQYF	TGCGCCAGCAGCTCCGGGACGCACACAGATACGCAGTATTTT
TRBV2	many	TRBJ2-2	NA	CASSEGSLTGELFF	TGTGCCAGCAGTGAAGGTTCCCTAACCGGGGAGCTGTTTTTT
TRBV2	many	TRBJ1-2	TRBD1	CASTAGQGASYGYTF	TGTGCCAGCACAGCCGGACAGGGGGCGAGCTATGGCTACACCTTC
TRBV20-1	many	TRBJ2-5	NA	CSAPATKETQYF	TGCAGTGCCCCCGCGACCAAAGAGACCCAGTACTTC
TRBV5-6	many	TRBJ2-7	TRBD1	CASSSPGQGPDYEQYF	TGTGCCAGCAGCTCCCCGGGACAGGGGCCCGACTACGAGCAGTACTTC
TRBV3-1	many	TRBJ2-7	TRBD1	CASSQDRGQPYEQYF	TGTGCCAGCAGCCAGGACAGGGGGCAACCCTACGAGCAGTACTTC
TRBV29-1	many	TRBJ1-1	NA	CSVGVWGGTEAFF	TGCAGCGTGGGCGTGTGGGGCGGCACTGAAGCTTTCTTT
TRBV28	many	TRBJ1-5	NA	CASSIQGLGSNQPQHF	TGTGCCAGCAGTATACAGGGTTTAGGGAGCAATCAGCCCCAGCATTTT
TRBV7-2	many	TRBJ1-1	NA	CASSSPGRLNTEAFF	TGTGCCAGCAGCTCCCCGGGACGGTTGAACACTGAAGCTTTCTTT
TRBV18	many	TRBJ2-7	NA	CASSPPYGVSYEQYF	TGTGCCAGCTCACCACCATACGGGGTCTCCTACGAGCAGTACTTC
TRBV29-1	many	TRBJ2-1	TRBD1	CSVEGGQGDNEQFF	TGCAGCGTTGAAGGGGGACAGGGCGACAATGAGCAGTTCTTC
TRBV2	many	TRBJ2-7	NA	CASREHDSSYEQYF	TGTGCCAGCAGGGAGCACGATAGCTCCTACGAGCAGTACTTC
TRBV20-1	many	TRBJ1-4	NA	CSASRTVNEKLFF	TGCAGTGCTAGCCGCACAGTGAATGAAAAACTGTTTTTT
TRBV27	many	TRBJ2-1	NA	CASWRGSSYNEQFF	TGTGCCAGCTGGCGGGGCAGCTCCTACAATGAGCAGTTCTTC
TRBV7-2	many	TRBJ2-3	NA	CASNKQSTDTQYF	TGTGCCAGCAACAAACAGAGCACAGATACGCAGTATTTT
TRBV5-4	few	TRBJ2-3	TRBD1	CASSPGTDYSTDTQYF	TGTGCCAGCAGCCCAGGGACAGACTATAGCACAGATACGCAGTATTTT
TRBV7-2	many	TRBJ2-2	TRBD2	CASNPGTSAGTGELFF	TGTGCCAGCAATCCCGGGACTAGCGCCGGCACCGGGGAGCTGTTTTTT
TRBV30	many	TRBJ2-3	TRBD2	CAWSGGRGTDTQYF	TGTGCCTGGAGCGGCGGGAGAGGGACAGATACGCAGTATTTT
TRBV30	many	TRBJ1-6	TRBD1	CAWSVDRVNSPLHF	TGTGCCTGGAGCGTGGACAGGGTTAATTCACCCCTCCACTTT
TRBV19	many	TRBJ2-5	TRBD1	CASGGQKQETQYF	TGTGCCAGTGGGGGACAGAAACAAGAGACCCAGTACTTC
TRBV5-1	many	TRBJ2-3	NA	CASSLEGRGADTQYF	TGCGCCAGCAGCTTGGAGGGCAGGGGAGCCGATACGCAGTATTTT
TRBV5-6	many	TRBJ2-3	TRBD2	CASSLRTSGEGYTQYF	TGTGCCAGCAGCCTCCGGACTAGCGGGGAGGGATATACGCAGTATTTT
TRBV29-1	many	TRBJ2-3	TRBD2	CSVRESAGDSTDTQYF	TGCAGCGTCCGTGAATCGGCGGGAGACAGCACAGATACGCAGTATTTT
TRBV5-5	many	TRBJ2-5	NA	CASSLYYPQETQYF	TGTGCCAGCAGCTTGTATTATCCCCAAGAGACCCAGTACTTC
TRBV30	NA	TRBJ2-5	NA	CASLGGSETQYF	TGTGCCTCCCTTGGGGGGTCTGAGACCCAGTACTTC
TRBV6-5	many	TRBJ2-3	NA	CASSQGSTTDTQYF	TGTGCCAGCAGTCAGGGCTCGACCACAGATACGCAGTATTTT
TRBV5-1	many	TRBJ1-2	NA	CASSLEQPNYGYTF	TGCGCCAGCAGCTTGGAGCAACCTAACTATGGCTACACCTTC
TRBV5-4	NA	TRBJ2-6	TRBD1	CASRKTGGGSGANVLTF	TGTGCCAGCAGGAAGACAGGGGGGGGATCTGGGGCCAACGTCCTGACTTTC
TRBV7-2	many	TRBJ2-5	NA	CASTSWWGEETQYF	TGTGCCAGCACCTCCTGGTGGGGTGAGGAGACCCAGTACTTC
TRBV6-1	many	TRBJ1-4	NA	CASTIKRGIVVEKLFF	TGTGCCAGCACCATAAAAAGGGGGATTGTAGTTGAAAAACTGTTTTTT
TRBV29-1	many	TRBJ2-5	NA	CSVLQETQYF	TGCAGCGTCCTCCAGGAGACCCAGTACTTC
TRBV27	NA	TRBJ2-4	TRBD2	CASSLTGTSGIQYF	TGTGCCAGCAGTCTTACCGGGACTAGCGGAATTCAGTACTTC
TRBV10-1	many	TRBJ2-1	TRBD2	CASSEGSETSGGLYNEQFF	TGCGCCAGCAGTGAGGGATCGGAGACTAGCGGGGGGTTATACAATGAGCAGTTCTTC
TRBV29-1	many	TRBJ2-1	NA	CSVEDPFSNEQFF	TGCAGCGTTGAAGACCCTTTTAGCAATGAGCAGTTCTTC
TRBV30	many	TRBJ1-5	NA	CAWSVRDGNQPQHF	TGTGCCTGGAGTGTTCGGGACGGGAATCAGCCCCAGCATTTT
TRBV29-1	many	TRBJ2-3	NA	CSARRDSADTQYF	TGCAGCGCGAGGCGGGACAGTGCGGATACGCAGTATTTT
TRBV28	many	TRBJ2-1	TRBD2	CASNGLAGEGEQFF	TGTGCCAGCAATGGACTAGCGGGAGAGGGCGAGCAGTTCTTC
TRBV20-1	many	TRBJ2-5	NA	CSASLQETQYF	TGCAGTGCTAGCCTACAAGAGACCCAGTACTTC
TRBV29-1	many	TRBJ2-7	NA	CSVELRADYEQYF	TGCAGCGTTGAATTGCGAGCCGACTACGAGCAGTACTTC
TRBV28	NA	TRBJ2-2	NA	CASRVQANTGELFF	TGTGCCAGCAGAGTACAGGCGAACACCGGGGAGCTGTTTTTT
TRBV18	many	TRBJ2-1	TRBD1	CASSPPGTGGIGYNEQFF	TGTGCCAGCTCACCACCCGGGACAGGGGGCATAGGGTACAATGAGCAGTTCTTC
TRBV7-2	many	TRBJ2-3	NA	CASSLSPDTQYF	TGTGCCAGCAGCTTAAGTCCAGATACGCAGTATTTT
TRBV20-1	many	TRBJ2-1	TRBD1	CSAQMGQAKFF	TGCAGTGCGCAGATGGGACAGGCTAAGTTCTTC